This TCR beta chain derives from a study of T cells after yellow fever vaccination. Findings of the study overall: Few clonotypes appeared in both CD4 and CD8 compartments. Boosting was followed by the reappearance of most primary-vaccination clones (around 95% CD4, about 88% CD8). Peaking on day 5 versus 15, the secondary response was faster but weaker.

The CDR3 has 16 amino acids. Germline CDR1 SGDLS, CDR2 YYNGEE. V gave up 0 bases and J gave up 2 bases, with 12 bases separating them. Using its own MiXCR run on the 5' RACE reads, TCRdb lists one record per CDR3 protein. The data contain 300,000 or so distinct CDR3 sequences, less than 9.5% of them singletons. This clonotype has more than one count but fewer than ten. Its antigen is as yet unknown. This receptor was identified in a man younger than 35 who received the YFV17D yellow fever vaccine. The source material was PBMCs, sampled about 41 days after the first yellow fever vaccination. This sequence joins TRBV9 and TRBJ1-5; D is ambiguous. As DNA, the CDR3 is TGTGCCAGCAGCGTAGATTCGGGTCTCGGCAATCAGCCCCAGCATTTT. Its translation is CASSVDSGLGNQPQHF.